This TCR beta chain was identified during a study of identical twins. V dropped 3 bases and J dropped 2; count of bases not matched to a gene: 17. The CDR3 length is 21 residues. CDR1 LNHDA and CDR2 SQIVND come from the germline V gene (reference sequence). cDNA molecules carried unique molecular identifiers, and template switching added a universal primer site. TCRdb reprocessed the 5' RACE reads with MiXCR, giving one entry per CDR3 protein. The sample has fewer than 500,000 distinct CDR3 sequences; 14% are singletons. These data were also filed under a second study, of yellow fever vaccine responses in identical twins.

The rearrangement links TRBV19 to TRBJ2-3; 13 bases are shared with TRBD2. The sequence was collected from a woman in her late teens or twenties in good health. The sequencing input was CD4+ T cells sorted from blood. Here the CDR3 reads CASSISRLAGGRRPVTDTQYF. The CDR3 nucleotides read TGTGCCAGTAGTATCTCCAGACTAGCGGGGGGCCGGCGGCCTGTCACAGATACGCAGTATTTT.